This paragraph reports one T cell receptor beta chain. This specimen belongs to a study of blood T cell repertoires in COVID-19. Across the whole study: The samples span acute and convalescent COVID-19 from the United States, Italy and Spain.

This CDR3 has 14 amino acids. CDR1 and CDR2 (germline): SGHRS, YFSETQ. Trimming removed 4 bases at V and 7 bases at J, with 15 bases between. Profiling relied on immunoSEQ multiplex PCR, and the TCRdb table lists in-frame clones only, not all of them. Altogether 75,000 to 80,000 clones are present, roughly 88% being singletons, with the ten largest covering 40% to 55%. The receptor was derived from a human donor in a cohort sampled during active COVID-19. Sequenced sample: peripheral blood. The chain carries TRBV5-1 and TRBJ2-1, with D possibly matching TRBD2 (6 bases). The CDR3 DNA follows: TGCGCCAGCAGCCTGGGGGGAGCGGAAAATGAGCAGTTCTTC. It is translated as CASSLGGAENEQFF.